In its sample, the clone carrying this T cell receptor (beta chain) was seen once. Its antigen is currently unknown. The source of the sample is a study of T cells in tuberculosis. For the study at large: A South African cohort included IGRA-negative adolescents, latently infected IGRA-positive adolescents and adults with active tuberculosis. Within 7 days of starting treatment, or before, PBMC were stored.

Profiled with immunoSEQ multiplex PCR; TCRdb holds only in-frame clones, not every one. Here the sample spans approximately 49,000 clones, roughly 95% being singletons. Time point specified: new active TB diagnosis, blood taken before or within 7 days of starting treatment. Study-level results: Shorter CDR3-alpha in active tuberculosis partly drove smaller distances. Active tuberculosis alpha repertoires lay closer to GMM-specific TCRs than controls'.

The CDR3 has 13 residues. Germline loops: CDR1 GTSNPN, CDR2 SVGIG (reference sequence). Trimming left V 7 bases short and J 0 bases short, with 9 bases between. The source was PBMCs, collected at tuberculosis diagnosis. The chain has TRBV30 and TRBJ1-4; D remains ambiguous. The sequence was obtained from an adult with tuberculosis. In DNA form, the CDR3 reads TGTGCCTTAAACAGTGCAACTAATGAAAAACTGTTTTTT. This codes for CALNSATNEKLFF.